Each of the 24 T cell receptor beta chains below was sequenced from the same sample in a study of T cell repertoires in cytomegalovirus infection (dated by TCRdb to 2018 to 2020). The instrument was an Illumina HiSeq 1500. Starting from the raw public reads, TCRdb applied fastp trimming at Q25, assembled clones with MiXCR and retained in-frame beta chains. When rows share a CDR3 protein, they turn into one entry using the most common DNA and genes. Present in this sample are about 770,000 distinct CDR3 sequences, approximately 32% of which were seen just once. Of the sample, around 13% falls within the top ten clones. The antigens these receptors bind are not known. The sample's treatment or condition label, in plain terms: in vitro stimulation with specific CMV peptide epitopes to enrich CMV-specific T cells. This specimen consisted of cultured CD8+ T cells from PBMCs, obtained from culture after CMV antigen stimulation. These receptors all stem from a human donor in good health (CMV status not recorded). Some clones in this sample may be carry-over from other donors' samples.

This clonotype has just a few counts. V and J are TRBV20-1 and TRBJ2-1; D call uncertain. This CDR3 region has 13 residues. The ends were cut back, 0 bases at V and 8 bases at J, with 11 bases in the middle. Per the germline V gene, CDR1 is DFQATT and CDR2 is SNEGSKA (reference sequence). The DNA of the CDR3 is TGCAGTGCTAGAGATAGTGGGTACTATGAGCAGTTCTTC. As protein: CSARDSGYYEQFF.

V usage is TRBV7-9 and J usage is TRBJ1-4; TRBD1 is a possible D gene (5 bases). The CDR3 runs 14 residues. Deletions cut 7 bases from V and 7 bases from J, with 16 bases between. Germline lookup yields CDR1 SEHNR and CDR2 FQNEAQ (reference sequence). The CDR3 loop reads CASIQTVGGEKLFF. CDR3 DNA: TGTGCCAGCATCCAGACAGTGGGAGGTGAAAAACTGTTTTTT.

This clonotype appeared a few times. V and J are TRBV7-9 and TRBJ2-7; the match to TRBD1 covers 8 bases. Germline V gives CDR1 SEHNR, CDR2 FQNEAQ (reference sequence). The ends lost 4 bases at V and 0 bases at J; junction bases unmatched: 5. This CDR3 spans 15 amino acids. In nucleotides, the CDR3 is TGTGCCAGCAGCTCCGGGACAGGAGACTCCTACGAGCAGTACTTC. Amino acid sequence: CASSSGTGDSYEQYF.

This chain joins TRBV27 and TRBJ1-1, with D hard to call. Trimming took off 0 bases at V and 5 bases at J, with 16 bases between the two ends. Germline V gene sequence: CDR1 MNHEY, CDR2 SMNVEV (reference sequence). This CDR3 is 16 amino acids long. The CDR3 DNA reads TGTGCCAGCAGTTTATCAGGCGTAGGGTGGGTAACTGAAGCTTTCTTT. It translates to CASSLSGVGWVTEAFF.

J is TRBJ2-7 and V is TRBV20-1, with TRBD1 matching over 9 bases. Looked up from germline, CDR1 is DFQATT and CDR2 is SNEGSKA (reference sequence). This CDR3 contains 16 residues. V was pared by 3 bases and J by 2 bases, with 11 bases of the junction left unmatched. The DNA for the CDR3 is TGCAGTGCTAGCGACAGGGGGGCCATCCAACCCTACGAGCAGTACGTC. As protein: CSASDRGAIQPYEQYV.

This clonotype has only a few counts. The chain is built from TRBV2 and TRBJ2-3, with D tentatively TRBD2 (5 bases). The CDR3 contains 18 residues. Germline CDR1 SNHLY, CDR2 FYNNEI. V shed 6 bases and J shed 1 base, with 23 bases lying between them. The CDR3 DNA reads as TGTGCCAGCAGCTTGTCGGTCCAAGCGGTTTTTGGCACAGATACGCAGTATTTT. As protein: CASSLSVQAVFGTDTQYF.

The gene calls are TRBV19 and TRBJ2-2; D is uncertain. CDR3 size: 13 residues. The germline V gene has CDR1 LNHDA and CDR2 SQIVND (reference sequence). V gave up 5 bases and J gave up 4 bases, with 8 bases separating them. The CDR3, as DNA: TGTGCCAGTAGTTTCAGGTTCACCGGGGAGCTGTTTTTT. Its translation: CASSFRFTGELFF.

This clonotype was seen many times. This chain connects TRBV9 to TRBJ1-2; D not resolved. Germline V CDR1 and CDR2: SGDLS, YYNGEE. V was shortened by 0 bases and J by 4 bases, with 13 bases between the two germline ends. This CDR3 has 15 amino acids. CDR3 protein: CASSVGGSPTYGYTF. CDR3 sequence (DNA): TGTGCCAGCAGCGTAGGTGGCAGCCCAACCTATGGCTACACCTTC.

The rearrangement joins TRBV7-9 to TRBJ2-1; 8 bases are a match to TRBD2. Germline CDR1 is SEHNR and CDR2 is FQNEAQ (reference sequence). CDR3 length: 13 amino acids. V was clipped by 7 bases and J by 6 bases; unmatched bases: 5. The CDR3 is CASKSGGGNEQFF. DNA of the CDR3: TGTGCCAGCAAATCGGGGGGGGGCAATGAGCAGTTCTTC.

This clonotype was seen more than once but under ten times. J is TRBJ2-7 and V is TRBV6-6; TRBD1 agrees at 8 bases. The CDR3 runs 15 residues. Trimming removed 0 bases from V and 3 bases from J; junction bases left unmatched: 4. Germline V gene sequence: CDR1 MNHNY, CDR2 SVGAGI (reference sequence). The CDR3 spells CASSYSITGGYEQYF. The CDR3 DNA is TGTGCCAGCAGTTACTCGATCACAGGGGGCTACGAGCAGTACTTC.

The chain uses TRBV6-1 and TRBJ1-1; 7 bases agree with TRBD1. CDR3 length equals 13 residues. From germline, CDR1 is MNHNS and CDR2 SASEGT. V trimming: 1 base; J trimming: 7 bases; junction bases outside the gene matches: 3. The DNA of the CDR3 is TGTGCCAGCAGTGAAGTGGGGACAGATGAAGCTTTCTTT. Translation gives CASSEVGTDEAFF.

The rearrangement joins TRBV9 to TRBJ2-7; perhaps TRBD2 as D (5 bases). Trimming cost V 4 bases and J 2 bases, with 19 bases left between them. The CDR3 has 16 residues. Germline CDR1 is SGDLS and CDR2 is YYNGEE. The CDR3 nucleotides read TGTGCCAGCAGCTCGAGAGAGGGCGGCCCTACCTACGAGCAGTACTTC. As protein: CASSSREGGPTYEQYF.

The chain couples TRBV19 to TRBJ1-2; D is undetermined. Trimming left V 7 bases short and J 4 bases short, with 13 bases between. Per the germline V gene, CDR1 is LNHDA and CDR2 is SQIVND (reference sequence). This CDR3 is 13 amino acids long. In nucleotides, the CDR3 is TGTGCCAGTACCGGCAGAATAACCTATGGCTACACCTTC. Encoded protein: CASTGRITYGYTF.

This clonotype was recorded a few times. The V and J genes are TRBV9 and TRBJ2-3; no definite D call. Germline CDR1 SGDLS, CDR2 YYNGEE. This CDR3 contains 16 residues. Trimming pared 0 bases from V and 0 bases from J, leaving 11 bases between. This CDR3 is CASSVDGRPSTDTQYF. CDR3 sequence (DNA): TGTGCCAGCAGCGTAGATGGGCGTCCTAGCACAGATACGCAGTATTTT.

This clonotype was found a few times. CDR3 residues: CASSQDQDSTYEQYV. The CDR3 nucleotides are TGTGCCAGCAGCCAAGATCAGGACTCCACCTACGAGCAGTACGTC. The gene calls are TRBV4-2 and TRBJ2-7; possible D gene TRBD2, 5 bases. The V gene lost 0 bases and the J gene lost 2 bases, with 11 bases spanning the gap. Germline V lookup: CDR1 LGHNA, CDR2 YNFKEQ. The CDR3 loop spans 15 amino acids.

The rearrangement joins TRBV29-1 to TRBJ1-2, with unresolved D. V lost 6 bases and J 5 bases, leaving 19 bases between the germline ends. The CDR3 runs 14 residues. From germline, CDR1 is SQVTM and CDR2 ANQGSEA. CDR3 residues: CSVPFARGHYGYTF. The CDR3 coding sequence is TGCAGCGTCCCCTTTGCGAGAGGGCATTATGGCTACACCTTC.

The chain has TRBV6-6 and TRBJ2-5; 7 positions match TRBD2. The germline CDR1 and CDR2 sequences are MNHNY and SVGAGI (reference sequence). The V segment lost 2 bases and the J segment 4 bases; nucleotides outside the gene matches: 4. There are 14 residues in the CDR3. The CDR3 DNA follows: TGTGCCAGCAGTTACCAGGGAGGGATAGAGACCCAGTACTTC. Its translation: CASSYQGGIETQYF.

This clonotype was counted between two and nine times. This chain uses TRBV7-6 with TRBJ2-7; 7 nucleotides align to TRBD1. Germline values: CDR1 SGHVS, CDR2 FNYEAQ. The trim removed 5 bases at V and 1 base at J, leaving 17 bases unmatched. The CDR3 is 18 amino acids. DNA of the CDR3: TGTGCCAGCAGCCCTAGAGGGGTCGACAGGGAAGGATCCTACGAGCAGTACGTC. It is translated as CASSPRGVDREGSYEQYV.

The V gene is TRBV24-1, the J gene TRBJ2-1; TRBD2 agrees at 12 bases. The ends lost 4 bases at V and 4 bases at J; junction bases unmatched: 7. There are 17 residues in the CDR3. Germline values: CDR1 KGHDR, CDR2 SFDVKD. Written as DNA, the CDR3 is TGTGCCACCAGTGACCCCCTACTAGCGGGAGGATACAATGAGCAGTTCTTC. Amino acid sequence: CATSDPLLAGGYNEQFF.

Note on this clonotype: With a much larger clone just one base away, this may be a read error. The CDR3 protein is CASSRTVTDYGYTF. CDR3 nucleotide sequence: TGTGCCAGCAGTCGGACAGTTACTGACTATGGCTACACCTTC. The V and J genes are TRBV7-2 and TRBJ1-2; D may be TRBD1 (6 bases). Trimming removed 6 bases from V and 3 bases from J, with 14 bases in between. Per the germline V gene, CDR1 is SGHTA and CDR2 is FQGNSA. This CDR3 is 14 amino acids long. The variable domain in full, with the rest retrieved from reference TRBV7-2 and TRBJ1-2, is GAGVSQSPSNKVTEKGKDVELRCDPISGHTALYWYRQSLGQGLEFLIYFQGNSAPDKSGLPSDRFSAERTGGSVSTLTIQRTQQEDSAVYLCASSRTVTDYGYTFGSGTRLTVV.

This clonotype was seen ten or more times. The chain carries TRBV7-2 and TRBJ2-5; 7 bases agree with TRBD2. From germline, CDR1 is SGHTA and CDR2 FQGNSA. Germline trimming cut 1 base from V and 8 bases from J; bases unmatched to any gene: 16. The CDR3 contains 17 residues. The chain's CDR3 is CASSLDALAVRGSTQYF. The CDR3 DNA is TGTGCCAGCAGCTTAGACGCCCTAGCGGTTAGGGGAAGCACCCAGTACTTC.

The CDR3 DNA follows: TGTGCCAGCAGTTTCGGGGAGGTCTACGAGCAGTACTTC. Translated: CASSFGEVYEQYF. The rearrangement joins TRBV27 to TRBJ2-7; D possibly corresponds to TRBD2 (6 bases). V gave up 3 bases and J gave up 3 bases, with 9 bases separating them. The germline CDR1 and CDR2 sequences are MNHEY and SMNVEV (reference sequence). The CDR3 length is 13 residues.

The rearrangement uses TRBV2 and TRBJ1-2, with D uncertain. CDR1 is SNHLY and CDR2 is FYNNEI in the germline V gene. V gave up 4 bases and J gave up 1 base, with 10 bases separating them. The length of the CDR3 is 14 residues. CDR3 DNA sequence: TGTGCCAGCAGTGTAGGGCAGAATAACTATGGCTACACCTTC. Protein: CASSVGQNNYGYTF.

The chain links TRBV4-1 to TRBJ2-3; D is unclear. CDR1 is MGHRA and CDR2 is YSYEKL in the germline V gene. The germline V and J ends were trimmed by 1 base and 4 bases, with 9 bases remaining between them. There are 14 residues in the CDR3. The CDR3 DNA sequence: TGCGCCAGCAGCCAAGTACAACTACCAGATACGCAGTATTTT. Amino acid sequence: CASSQVQLPDTQYF.